This T cell receptor beta chain was sequenced in a study of T cells in Graves' hyperthyroidism and ophthalmopathy. General observations from the study: The model predicted ophthalmopathy a median roughly 6.5 months before onset.

Comment on this clonotype: Its antigen is not identified. Germline is not matched at one junction end, which may reflect a read error.

It was RNA transcripts that yielded the amplified TCR beta CDR3 regions. The HTBI primer set drove a first-round RT-PCR of the TCR CDR3. TCRdb ran MiXCR on the multiplex PCR reads and lists one entry per CDR3 protein. The sample has about 260,000 distinct CDR3 sequences; about 20% are singletons. The length of the CDR3 is 12 residues. Germline CDR1 reads MNHEY; CDR2 reads SVGEGT. This receptor was identified in a man aged 30-40 years with Graves' ophthalmopathy. Sequencing was done on a sample of blood. The chain links TRBV6-2 or TRBV6-3 to TRBJ1-2; 9 bases align to TRBD1. The CDR3 loop reads CASSWTGDPKAF. For the CDR3, the DNA is TGTGCCAGCAGTTGGACAGGGGACCCCAAGGCCTTC.